This TCR beta chain was captured by sequencing in a study of blood T cells in healthy people across ages. Between the trimmed V and J ends, which lost 6 bases and 4 bases, there was a span of 26 bases. Germline CDR1 and CDR2: SNHLY and FYNNEI. The CDR3 is 18 amino acids. A second PCR of about 6 to 11 cycles used a sample-barcoded 5' primer and a J-beta primer mix. One entry per CDR3 protein results from TCRdb running MiXCR on the 5' RACE reads. The sample shows roughly 800,000 distinct CDR3 sequences, around 24% of them seen only once. In addition, the sample was reused for a study of T cells of mothers and their children. In that study: Not a single persistent microchimeric T cell clone was detected.

V gene TRBV2 combines with J gene TRBJ2-3, with D possibly matching TRBD1 (7 bases). The receptor comes from a boy aged 10-17 years in good health. Input material: blood. The CDR3 DNA is TGTGCCAGCAGGGATACATTCGAGACAGGGAGGAGAGCAGATACGCAGTATTTT. Its protein is CASRDTFETGRRADTQYF.